The 15 T cell receptor beta chains in this list originate from one sample, sequenced in a study of blood T cell repertoires in COVID-19 (TCRdb year 2020). The library was prepared using the immunoSEQ multiplex PCR assay. The table was pulled from immuneACCESS by TCRdb, which kept in-frame rearrangements only. Such tables lose some clones; where checked, under half of the loss comes from unresolved V genes, and the rest has no known cause. The sample records under 250,000 clones, approximately 86% of which are singletons. Around 2.6% of the sample is taken by the ten largest. The sample consisted of PBMCs or T cells enriched from blood (not recorded which). Receptor source: a woman aged 30 to 39 with acute COVID-19.

This clone has just one count. One end of the junction varies from germline; a read error may be responsible. This sequence joins TRBV7-7 and TRBJ2-1; maybe TRBD2 (5 bases). The germline CDR1 and CDR2 sequences are SSHAT and FNYEAQ (reference sequence). This CDR3 has 15 residues. CDR3 nucleotide sequence: TGTGCTAGCAGCTCTACTAGTGGTTCCTACAATGAGCAGTTCTTC. This translates into CASSSTSGSYNEQFF. The full variable domain, in which reference TRBV7-7 and TRBJ2-1 provide the parts outside the CDR3, is GAGVSQSPRYKVTKRGQDVTLRCDPISSHATLYWYQQALGQGPEFLTYFNYEAQPDKSGLPSDRFSAERPEGSISTLTIQRTEQRDSAMYRCASSSTSGSYNEQFFGPGTRLTVL.

This clone is a singleton in its sample. This chain connects TRBV7-8 to TRBJ2-7, with 8 bases identical to TRBD2. V was clipped by 3 bases and J by 2 bases; unmatched bases: 6. Germline V gene data show CDR1 as SGHVS and CDR2 as FQNEAQ. The CDR3 extends over 15 amino acids. The CDR3 DNA reads as TGTGCCAGCAGCTTCTCGGGGGGGACCGCCTACGAGCAGTACTTC. As protein: CASSFSGGTAYEQYF.

Here the CDR3 reads CASFMRGEETQYF. CDR3 DNA: TGTGCCAGCTTCATGCGGGGGGAAGAGACCCAGTACTTC. The chain has TRBV5-6 and TRBJ2-5, with 8 bases that match TRBD2. The length of the CDR3 is 13 residues. V dropped 7 bases and J dropped 3; count of bases not matched to a gene: 5. In germline, CDR1 is SGHDT, CDR2 YYEEEE.

The chain links TRBV19 to TRBJ1-3; no clear D gene. This CDR3 has 14 residues. Germline-derived CDR1 and CDR2 are LNHDA and SQIVND (reference sequence). V gave up 6 bases and J gave up 0 bases, with 9 bases separating them. CDR3 sequence reads: CASRNTNSGNTIYF. The CDR3, as DNA: TGTGCCAGTAGAAACACTAACTCTGGAAACACCATATATTTT.

This clone was seen only once. In nucleotides, the CDR3 is TGTGCCATCAGCACCTTAACCGGGACAAGTGTTCTCTCTGGGGCCAACGTCCTGACTTTC. Amino acid sequence: CAISTLTGTSVLSGANVLTF. The rearrangement uses TRBV10-3 and TRBJ2-6; perhaps TRBD1 as D (6 bases). CDR3 length equals 20 residues. Looked up from germline, CDR1 is ENHRY and CDR2 is SYGVKD. Trimming took 6 bases from V and 0 from J, leaving 24 bases between them.

This rearrangement joins TRBV19 to TRBJ2-3; 8 bases agree with TRBD1. V shed 5 bases and J 4 bases; nucleotides not matched to a gene: 11. This CDR3 contains 16 residues. Germline CDR1 LNHDA, CDR2 SQIVND (reference sequence). CDR3 nucleotide sequence: TGTGCCAGTAGTCCCAGGGGGCAGGGGCGTTCAGATACGCAGTATTTT. Amino acids: CASSPRGQGRSDTQYF. The full variable domain, in which reference TRBV19 and TRBJ2-3 provide the parts outside the CDR3, is DGGITQSPKYLFRKEGQNVTLSCEQNLNHDAMYWYRQDPGQGLRLIYYSQIVNDFQKGDIAEGYSVSREKKESFPLTVTSAQKNPTAFYLCASSPRGQGRSDTQYFGPGTRLTVL.

This chain links TRBV30 with TRBJ1-2; 10 bases agree with TRBD1. Germline V CDR1 and CDR2: GTSNPN, SVGIG (reference sequence). J lost 2 bases, V lost 1 base, and 4 bases had no gene match. The CDR3 has 15 residues. The CDR3 nucleotides read TGTGCCTGGAGTGAGCTGGACAGGGGGAACTATGGCTACACCTTC. Translating it yields CAWSELDRGNYGYTF.

The chain uses TRBV12-2 and TRBJ1-5; TRBD1 was called by the table and not checked on the DNA. TRBV12-2 is an annotated pseudogene. CDR3 size: 16 residues. The CDR3 protein is CASRLARRQGRQPQHF. For the CDR3, the DNA is TGTGCAAGTCGCTTAGCAAGGCGACAGGGCAGGCAGCCCCAGCATTTT.

A single count supports this clone. The CDR3 spells CASSLEVRGPSTEAFF. The CDR3 DNA follows: TGTGCCAGCAGCTTGGAAGTCAGGGGGCCGAGCACTGAAGCTTTCTTT. This chain connects TRBV5-4 to TRBJ1-1, with TRBD1 identical over 8 bases. The CDR3 totals 16 residues. J gave up 4 bases and V 0 bases, and 8 bases lay outside the gene matches. CDR1 and CDR2 from the germline V gene are SGHNT and YYREEE (reference sequence).

The chain employs TRBV7-9 and TRBJ2-2; D gene unclear. The CDR3 extends over 16 amino acids. Germline values: CDR1 SEHNR, CDR2 FQNEAQ (reference sequence). Trimming removed 2 bases at V and 4 bases at J, with 14 bases between. CDR3: CASSLKDLGLTGELFF. The DNA for the CDR3 is TGTGCCAGCAGCTTAAAGGATCTAGGTCTCACCGGGGAGCTGTTTTTT.

This chain links TRBV19 with TRBJ1-3; D is unresolved. CDR1 and CDR2 (germline): LNHDA, SQIVND (reference sequence). The CDR3 runs 15 residues. V was pared by 0 bases and J by 0 bases, with 6 bases between. The CDR3 here is CASSIERHSGNTIYF. CDR3 DNA sequence: TGTGCCAGTAGTATAGAGAGACACTCTGGAAACACCATATATTTT.

This chain joins TRBV7-9 and TRBJ1-2; 7 positions match TRBD1. Germline V gene data show CDR1 as SEHNR and CDR2 as FQNEAQ (reference sequence). J was trimmed by 8 bases and V by 1 base; bases with no gene match: 7. This CDR3 spans 14 amino acids. The CDR3 bases are TGTGCCAGCAGCTTAGGTGACAGGGCTGGAGGCTACACCTTC. It translates to CASSLGDRAGGYTF.

The CDR3 spells CSVVREGGDYGYTF. The CDR3 DNA follows: TGCAGCGTTGTTCGGGAGGGAGGCGACTATGGCTACACCTTC. The rearrangement joins TRBV29-1 to TRBJ1-2; D unresolved. V lost 4 bases, J lost 3 bases, and 15 bases lay in between. CDR1 is SQVTM and CDR2 is ANQGSEA in the germline V gene. The CDR3 consists of 14 residues.

The chain is built from TRBV6-5 and TRBJ2-3; 8 nucleotides line up with TRBD2. This CDR3 has 15 residues. Germline lookup yields CDR1 MNHEY and CDR2 SVGAGI. Trimming took 4 bases from V and 0 from J; bases not matched to a gene: 3. CDR3 sequence: CASSLQRGSTDTQYF. The CDR3 DNA reads as TGTGCCAGCAGTTTGCAGCGGGGGAGCACAGATACGCAGTATTTT.

The rearrangement uses TRBV27 and TRBJ2-2; 10 nucleotides align to TRBD1. The CDR3 loop spans 13 amino acids. V dropped 5 bases and J dropped 6; count of bases not matched to a gene: 0. CDR1 is MNHEY, CDR2 SMNVEV, per germline (reference sequence). The CDR3 sequence: CASSDRGPGELFF. DNA of the CDR3: TGTGCCAGCAGTGACAGGGGGCCCGGGGAGCTGTTTTTT.